Below are 26 T cell receptor beta chains sequenced from a single sample in a study of T cells in localized non-small cell lung cancer. The assay was immunoSEQ multiplex PCR, and TCRdb's table has in-frame clones only and misses some. The sample includes 20,000 to 30,000 clones, about 87% of them seen just once. The sequenced sample was peripheral blood mononuclear cells, obtained before any cancer treatment. Receptors originate from a woman aged 40-69 years with stage III lung adenocarcinoma.

V is TRBV7-9 and J is TRBJ2-3; possibly TRBD1 or TRBD2 for D (5 bases each). V was shortened by 5 bases and J by 0 bases, with 12 bases between the two germline ends. CDR1 is SEHNR and CDR2 is FQNEAQ in the germline V gene (reference sequence). The CDR3 runs 15 residues. This CDR3 is CASSPLGGSTDTQYF. In DNA form, the CDR3 reads TGTGCCAGCAGCCCACTTGGGGGAAGCACAGATACGCAGTATTTT.

This sequence joins TRBV30 and TRBJ2-7; D remains unclear. The CDR3 runs 13 residues. The V gene's germline CDR1 is GTSNPN and CDR2 SVGIG (reference sequence). The V end lost 5 bases, the J end lost 6 bases, and 17 bases lay between the germline ends. The CDR3 DNA reads as TGTGCCTGGTCCCCCCTCCCCCCCCTCGAGCAGTACTTC. It is translated as CAWSPLPPLEQYF.

The sample holds a few counts of this clone. J is TRBJ1-5 and V is TRBV5-5; 7 nucleotides agree with TRBD1. Unmatched junction bases numbered 4, after V lost 4 bases and J lost 6 bases. This CDR3 region has 13 residues. Germline CDR1 and CDR2: SGHKS and YYEKEE (reference sequence). The CDR3 DNA reads TGTGCCAGCAGCGGGGACAGCGTTCAGCCCCAGCATTTT. This codes for CASSGDSVQPQHF.

The genes are TRBV7-9 and TRBJ1-5; 8 positions match TRBD1. Germline values: CDR1 SEHNR, CDR2 FQNEAQ (reference sequence). J lost 4 bases, V lost 1 base, and 12 bases had no gene match. There are 18 residues in the CDR3. The CDR3 sequence is CASSLVYPGGHGNQPQHF. The CDR3 DNA reads TGTGCCAGCAGCTTAGTGTACCCAGGGGGCCACGGGAATCAGCCCCAGCATTTT.

This chain links TRBV11-3 with TRBJ2-2, with TRBD2 as a possible D gene (6 bases). The CDR3 extends over 14 amino acids. V was trimmed by 0 bases and J by 4 bases, leaving 6 bases between them. Germline-derived CDR1 and CDR2 are SGHNT and YENEEA. The CDR3 region has the DNA TGTGCCAGCAGCTTAGAAGCGGGCACCGGGGAGCTGTTTTTT. It encodes CASSLEAGTGELFF.

The CDR3 loop reads CASSVGASGSYNEQFF. The CDR3 DNA sequence: TGTGCCAGCAGCGTAGGGGCCAGCGGGAGCTACAATGAGCAGTTCTTC. The chain employs TRBV9 and TRBJ2-1, with 8 bases that match TRBD2. The V gene's germline CDR1 is SGDLS and CDR2 YYNGEE. This CDR3 contains 16 residues. V shed 0 bases, J shed 3 bases, and the junction held 5 bases outside the gene matches.

This clone has a handful of counts. The V and J genes are TRBV27 and TRBJ2-6; D remains ambiguous. The CDR3 runs 16 residues. With 5 bases removed from V and 0 bases from J, the gap between germline ends came to 11 bases. Germline lookup yields CDR1 MNHEY and CDR2 SMNVEV (reference sequence). This CDR3 is CASSPAGTSGANVLTF. CDR3 DNA: TGTGCCAGCAGTCCCGCCGGTACCTCTGGGGCCAACGTCCTGACTTTC.

This chain uses TRBV4-1 with TRBJ1-2; no reliable D call. The CDR3 is 12 residues long. Germline V gives CDR1 MGHRA, CDR2 YSYEKL. V shed 1 base and J shed 3 bases, with 3 bases lying between them. The CDR3 bases are TGCGCCAGCAGCCAAGGGTACTATGGCTACACCTTC. It translates to CASSQGYYGYTF.

This sequence joins TRBV19 and TRBJ2-1; D perhaps matches TRBD1 (6 bases). V was shortened by 6 bases and J by 6 bases, with 18 bases between the two germline ends. This CDR3 region has 15 residues. Germline V gene data show CDR1 as LNHDA and CDR2 as SQIVND (reference sequence). CDR3 in DNA: TGTGCCAGTAGCTATTCCCAGGGGCCTTCCAATGAGCAGTTCTTC. Residues: CASSYSQGPSNEQFF. Full variable domain (rest looked up from reference TRBV19 and TRBJ2-1): DGGITQSPKYLFRKEGQNVTLSCEQNLNHDAMYWYRQDPGQGLRLIYYSQIVNDFQKGDIAEGYSVSREKKESFPLTVTSAQKNPTAFYLCASSYSQGPSNEQFFGPGTRLTVL.

This clone came up once. The chain joins TRBV10-3 to TRBJ1-2; D might be TRBD1 (5 bases). V lost 10 bases to trimming and J lost 4 bases, with 10 bases between them. The CDR3 contains 11 residues. Germline CDR1 reads ENHRY; CDR2 reads SYGVKD. This CDR3 reads CASRQGYGYTF. The CDR3 DNA reads as TGTGCCAGCAGGCAGGGCTATGGCTACACCTTC.

This clone was recorded a few times. This chain links TRBV30 with TRBJ1-1, with 9 bases matching TRBD1. Losses at the gene ends were 3 bases for V and 1 base for J; bases not matched to a gene: 9. The CDR3 totals 16 residues. Germline CDR1 GTSNPN, CDR2 SVGIG (reference sequence). CDR3 bases: TGTGCCTGGAGGGGACAGGGAGATAGACAGAACACTGAAGCTTTCTTT. Translated, it gives CAWRGQGDRQNTEAFF.

The chain uses TRBV15 and TRBJ2-1; 12 bases match TRBD2. J gave up 7 bases and V 0 bases, and 4 bases lay outside the gene matches. The germline V gene has CDR1 LNHNV and CDR2 YYDKDF (reference sequence). There are 16 residues in the CDR3. The CDR3 bases are TGTGCCACCAGCAGAGAGCTAGCGGGGGGGCCGAATGAGCAGTTCTTC. Protein sequence: CATSRELAGGPNEQFF.

This clone showed up just once. The chain joins TRBV4-1 to TRBJ2-7, with 10 nucleotides matching TRBD1. CDR1 MGHRA and CDR2 YSYEKL come from the germline V gene. The V segment lost 0 bases and the J segment 6 bases; nucleotides outside the gene matches: 5. The CDR3 consists of 15 residues. CDR3 sequence (DNA): TGCGCCAGCAGCCAAGAACTGGGACAGGGGTCCGAGCAGTACTTC. Translating gives CASSQELGQGSEQYF.

The chain couples TRBV10-2 to TRBJ1-1; 9 positions match TRBD1. V lost 10 bases, J lost 8 bases, and 11 bases stayed unmatched. There are 13 residues in the CDR3. Germline lookup yields CDR1 WSHSY and CDR2 SAAADI. The CDR3: CATSTNRGREAFF. CDR3 nucleotides: TGCGCCACCAGCACTAACAGGGGGCGAGAAGCTTTCTTT.

This clone was seen a single time. The chain links TRBV6-6 to TRBJ2-1, with a tentative D call TRBD2 (6 bases). CDR3 length: 15 residues. In germline, CDR1 is MNHNY, CDR2 SVGAGI (reference sequence). The DNA of the CDR3 is TGTGTCAGTCATAGCTCTGGGCTAGCGACCCGAGGTGCGTTCTTC. As protein: CVSHSSGLATRGAFF.

The chain uses TRBV7-8 and TRBJ2-2; 8 bases align to TRBD2. Germline CDR1 SGHVS, CDR2 FQNEAQ. The CDR3 consists of 17 residues. Trimming removed 1 base from V and 2 bases from J; junction bases left unmatched: 6. The chain's CDR3 is CASSLGRLAINTGELFF. CDR3 nucleotide sequence: TGTGCCAGCAGCTTAGGGAGACTAGCGATTAACACCGGGGAGCTGTTTTTT.

This chain joins TRBV27 and TRBJ2-7; possible D gene TRBD1, 6 bases. The CDR3 spans 13 residues. Germline V lookup: CDR1 MNHEY, CDR2 SMNVEV (reference sequence). Trimming cost V 6 bases and J 3 bases, with 12 bases left between them. The CDR3 bases are TGTGCCAGCAGGAGGACAGCAATCTACGAGCAGTACTTC. Residues: CASRRTAIYEQYF.

This clone appeared once. The chain combines TRBV13 with TRBJ2-1; 7 bases are a match to TRBD1. V was pared by 3 bases and J by 6 bases, with 2 bases of the junction left unmatched. The CDR3 runs to 13 residues. Per germline, CDR1 PRHDT and CDR2 FYEKMQ (reference sequence). The CDR3 protein is CASSFTGVNEQFF. In DNA form, the CDR3 reads TGTGCCAGCAGCTTTACAGGGGTCAATGAGCAGTTCTTC.

The chain joins TRBV9 to TRBJ1-4; D is perhaps TRBD1 (6 bases). Per the germline V gene, CDR1 is SGDLS and CDR2 is YYNGEE. The CDR3 runs 15 residues. V was pared by 4 bases and J by 8 bases, with 18 bases between. CDR3 DNA: TGTGCCAGCAGCCCCGGGGGGGGCCTGAAAGAAAAACTGTTTTTT. The encoded protein is CASSPGGGLKEKLFF.

This chain joins TRBV30 and TRBJ2-3; 8 positions agree with TRBD2. CDR1 is GTSNPN, CDR2 SVGIG, per germline (reference sequence). There are 13 residues in the CDR3. With 3 bases clipped from V and 5 bases from J, the junction kept 4 bases outside the gene matches. The CDR3 loop is CAWSGGAGDTQYF. The CDR3 bases are TGTGCCTGGAGCGGGGGGGCCGGAGATACGCAGTATTTT.

The chain has TRBV15 and TRBJ2-2; D remains unclear. With 6 bases removed from V and 4 bases from J, the gap between germline ends came to 6 bases. There are 12 residues in the CDR3. Germline CDR1 is LNHNV and CDR2 is YYDKDF (reference sequence). CDR3 protein: CATSQVTGELFF. The CDR3 region has the DNA TGTGCCACCAGTCAAGTCACCGGGGAGCTGTTTTTT.

The V call is TRBV7-9, the J call TRBJ2-5, with 8 bases lining up with TRBD2. V dropped 5 bases and J dropped 5; count of bases not matched to a gene: 10. CDR3 length: 15 amino acids. Germline CDR1 SEHNR, CDR2 FQNEAQ (reference sequence). CDR3: CASSLLAAGGETQYF. The DNA for the CDR3 is TGTGCCAGCAGCCTTCTGGCTGCGGGAGGTGAGACCCAGTACTTC.

As to this clone: Germline and junction disagree at one end, which may indicate a read error. The genes are TRBV7-2 and TRBJ1-1, with D perhaps TRBD1 (5 bases). The germline CDR1 and CDR2 sequences are SGHTA and FQGNSA. The CDR3 spans 15 residues. CDR3 in amino acids: CASSLASGGRTEAFF. The CDR3 DNA reads as TGTGCCAGCAGCCTAGCCTCCGGGGGACGGACTGAAGCTTTCTTT.

The J gene is TRBJ2-2, the V gene TRBV5-6, with 15 bases identical to TRBD2. The junction had 13 bases not matched to a gene; V was cut back by 4 bases and J by 6 bases. The CDR3 is made up of 19 amino acids. The germline V gene has CDR1 SGHDT and CDR2 YYEEEE. CDR3 nucleotide sequence: TGTGCCAGCAGCAGAGGACTAGCGGGAGGGCTCGTACGCGCCGGGGAGCTGTTTTTT. It is translated as CASSRGLAGGLVRAGELFF.

The chain combines TRBV7-2 with TRBJ2-5; a possible D gene is TRBD1 (6 bases). The germline V gene encodes CDR1 SGHTA and CDR2 FQGNSA. V was cut by 6 bases and J by 1 base, with 12 bases left in between. The CDR3 spans 14 residues. CDR3 protein: CASRLQGFQETQYF. The DNA for the CDR3 is TGTGCCAGCAGGCTACAGGGATTCCAAGAGACCCAGTACTTC.

The chain has TRBV6-8 and TRBJ2-7; a possible D gene is TRBD2 (6 bases). CDR3 length: 16 residues. Germline V gives CDR1 MNHGY, CDR2 SAAAGT. Trimming cost V 0 bases and J 2 bases, with 14 bases left between them. CDR3 protein: CASSYSIGTPPYEQYF. The CDR3 nucleotides are TGTGCCAGCAGTTACTCGATAGGGACTCCCCCCTACGAGCAGTACTTC.